This is a list of T cell receptor beta chains from one sample in a study of preoperative IRX-2 immunotherapy in early breast cancer. Repertoires were generated with immunoSEQ multiplex PCR, while TCRdb's copy carries only in-frame clones and drops some. The sample holds 30,000 to 35,000 clones, over 90% seen once. This material was obtained from a patient treated with IRX-2 immunotherapy. The source of these receptors is a human donor with breast cancer. Each CDR3 is given with its conserved first and last residue.

v_gene: TRBV4-2
j_gene: TRBJ2-6
CDR3aa: CASSQYRGSGANVLTF

v_gene: TRBV6-5
j_gene: TRBJ2-1
CDR3aa: CASSIQAKGVGEQFF

v_gene: TRBV4-1
j_gene: TRBJ1-1
CDR3aa: CASSANRGAFF

v_gene: TRBV5-4
j_gene: TRBJ2-2
CDR3aa: CASSFPDLREELFF

v_gene: TRBV18
j_gene: TRBJ1-6
CDR3aa: CASRQDWRNSPLHF

v_gene: TRBV11-2
j_gene: TRBJ1-2
CDR3aa: CASSLAPGDTYGYTF

v_gene: TRBV15
j_gene: TRBJ1-2
CDR3aa: CATSTSWIRDGYTF

v_gene: TRBV5-6
j_gene: TRBJ2-2
CDR3aa: CASSLGFTGELFF

v_gene: TRBV29-1
j_gene: TRBJ2-7
CDR3aa: CSASLAGAYEQYF

v_gene: TRBV5-1
j_gene: TRBJ2-2
CDR3aa: CASSLDQGVSTGELFF

v_gene: TRBV6-6
j_gene: TRBJ2-6
CDR3aa: CASSVPGGGNKVGF

v_gene: TRBV18
j_gene: TRBJ2-3
CDR3aa: CASSPFTDTQYF

v_gene: TRBV5-1
j_gene: TRBJ2-7
CDR3aa: CASSLVLAGIISYEQYF

v_gene: TRBV19
j_gene: TRBJ2-6
CDR3aa: CASSIGAVSGANVLTF

v_gene: TRBV5-1
j_gene: TRBJ2-3
CDR3aa: CASSLAVAGGPEDTQYF

v_gene: TRBV15
j_gene: TRBJ2-2
CDR3aa: CATSPDRVNTGELFF

v_gene: TRBV5-4
j_gene: TRBJ1-1
CDR3aa: CASSFFGDRGTEAFF

v_gene: TRBV9
j_gene: TRBJ2-6
CDR3aa: CASKLEGTPGANVLTF

v_gene: TRBV28
j_gene: TRBJ2-2
CDR3aa: CASLDWAGELFF

v_gene: TRBV2
j_gene: TRBJ1-5
CDR3aa: CASRWGRDQPQHF

v_gene: TRBV4-2
j_gene: TRBJ2-2
CDR3aa: CASSQGLAGNTGELFF

v_gene: TRBV9
j_gene: TRBJ2-3
CDR3aa: CASSVEGLAGGGGTDTQYF

v_gene: TRBV13
j_gene: TRBJ1-1
CDR3aa: CASSLQNTEAFF

v_gene: TRBV9
j_gene: TRBJ2-1
CDR3aa: CASTHSQGGNEQFF

v_gene: TRBV27
j_gene: TRBJ1-1
CDR3aa: CASSDQGGNTEAFF

v_gene: TRBV15
j_gene: TRBJ2-2
CDR3aa: CATSRAPPWLAVTGELFF

v_gene: TRBV18
j_gene: TRBJ1-6
CDR3aa: CASSPQVGEYNSPLHF

v_gene: TRBV6-5
j_gene: TRBJ2-5
CDR3aa: CASRVSVQGTQYF

v_gene: TRBV28
j_gene: TRBJ2-6
CDR3aa: CASSPSGPGANVLTF

v_gene: TRBV29-1
j_gene: TRBJ1-1
CDR3aa: CSVKTGGANTEAFF

v_gene: TRBV7-2
j_gene: TRBJ1-2
CDR3aa: CASSVSWLGWPFF

v_gene: TRBV7-9
j_gene: TRBJ1-1
CDR3aa: CASSLEAGGGLVF

v_gene: TRBV6-6
j_gene: TRBJ2-7
CDR3aa: CASRDLPVAYEQYF

v_gene: TRBV28
j_gene: TRBJ1-2
CDR3aa: CASSPTGSNYGYTF

v_gene: TRBV6-1
j_gene: TRBJ2-1
CDR3aa: CASSEAGQGPYNEQFF

v_gene: TRBV7-2
j_gene: TRBJ1-2
CDR3aa: CASSLGQTTNYGYTF

v_gene: TRBV18
j_gene: TRBJ1-4
CDR3aa: CASSPAEGRAEKLFF

v_gene: TRBV29-1
j_gene: TRBJ1-2
CDR3aa: CSVVDRVDGYTF

v_gene: TRBV6-5
j_gene: .
CDR3aa: CASSYFAGAAYEQYF

v_gene: TRBV5-4
j_gene: TRBJ2-7
CDR3aa: CASSIPSGTVYEQYF

v_gene: TRBV4-3
j_gene: TRBJ2-7
CDR3aa: CASSQGVREYEQYF

v_gene: TRBV2
j_gene: TRBJ1-2
CDR3aa: CASSSITGDYGYTF

v_gene: TRBV11-3
j_gene: TRBJ2-5
CDR3aa: CASSLGDGTQYF

v_gene: TRBV5-8
j_gene: TRBJ2-4
CDR3aa: CASSQDRGLNIQYF

v_gene: TRBV6-5
j_gene: TRBJ1-1
CDR3aa: CASSRLAPGLAEAFF

v_gene: TRBV18
j_gene: TRBJ2-5
CDR3aa: CASSSTIGQETQYF

v_gene: TRBV19
j_gene: TRBJ2-1
CDR3aa: CASSRSRSGGNEQFF

v_gene: TRBV5-4
j_gene: TRBJ2-3
CDR3aa: CASSPGQELSTDTQYF

v_gene: TRBV7-9
j_gene: TRBJ2-1
CDR3aa: CASSPAGGLAVYNEQFF

v_gene: TRBV5-1
j_gene: TRBJ2-3
CDR3aa: CASSLEGVGTDTQYF

v_gene: TRBV6-6
j_gene: TRBJ1-1
CDR3aa: CASSWGITGDTEAFF

v_gene: TRBV5-4
j_gene: TRBJ2-7
CDR3aa: CASSLDRTEQYF

v_gene: TRBV7-9
j_gene: TRBJ1-3
CDR3aa: CASSPWDSGNTIYF

v_gene: TRBV7-9
j_gene: TRBJ1-5
CDR3aa: CASSPSEGSDYSNQPQHF

v_gene: TRBV28
j_gene: TRBJ2-7
CDR3aa: CASSLPGTGATEQYF

v_gene: TRBV6-5
j_gene: TRBJ2-2
CDR3aa: CASSYDPGELFF

v_gene: TRBV5-1
j_gene: TRBJ2-5
CDR3aa: CASTQEWTAKETQYF